A single sample is the source of the 15 T cell receptor delta chains below, sequenced in a study of γδ T cells in repeated Plasmodium falciparum infection. TCRdb re-called the multiplex PCR reads using CATT. Here the sample spans 50,000 to 55,000 delta-chain clones, more than 1.5% being singletons. Bulk repertoires came from Vgamma9/Vdelta2+ or Vdelta2-negative gammadelta T cells flow-sorted from PBMC. Sequenced sample: gamma-delta T cells from blood. Receptors originate from a pool of human donors (malaria-infected and uninfected, not separated).

This clone was counted between two and nine times. This DNA's translation differs at residue 14 from TCRdb's protein, which comes from a much larger clone; a read error is likely, and the protein shown is translated from the DNA. The chain couples TRDV1 to TRDJ1; TRDD3 might be the D (5 bases). TCRdb does not report a J gene; here it was assigned by matching the DNA to germline references. CDR3 length equals 22 residues. V was pared by 2 bases and J by 3 bases, with 34 bases between. Germline V gene data show CDR1 as TSWWSYY and CDR2 as QGS. The CDR3 sequence: CALGEAHPVFRYWRTLADKLIF. The DNA of the CDR3 is TGTGCTCTTGGGGAAGCCCATCCGGTATTCCGGTACTGGAGGACATTGGCCGATAAACTCATCTTT.

In its sample, this clone was seen a few times. One base away lies a much larger clone, so this may be a sequencing read error. The chain recombines TRDV1 with TRDJ1; 9 bases agree with TRDD3. V shed 1 base and J 1 base; nucleotides not matched to a gene: 22. From germline, CDR1 is TSWWSYY and CDR2 QGS. The CDR3 is 22 residues long. This CDR3 is CALGERFVGMGDTGGPTDKLIF. The CDR3 DNA reads TGTGCTCTTGGGGAACGGTTTGTGGGTATGGGAGACACTGGGGGACCCACCGATAAACTCATCTTT.

Concerning this clone: TCRdb attributes to this sequence the protein of a much larger clone, which differs from the DNA translation at residue 8; a read error is likely, and the protein displayed is translated from the DNA. V is TRDV1 and J is TRDJ1; 8 bases fit TRDD3. Here the J gene came from matching the DNA to germline, since TCRdb omits it. Losses at the gene ends were 3 bases for V and 0 bases for J; bases not matched to a gene: 21. Looked up from germline, CDR1 is TSWWSYY and CDR2 is QGS. This CDR3 contains 21 residues. The CDR3 DNA sequence: TGTGCTCTTGGGGATCCTTCCCACGCCGTACTGGGGGTTATATACACCGATAAACTCATCTTT. This sequence encodes CALGDPSHAVLGVIYTDKLIF.

This clone was picked up many times. The J gene is TRDJ1, the V gene TRDV1; TRDD2 is a possible D gene (6 bases). In the absence of a J gene in TCRdb, the DNA was matched to germline to assign it here. The CDR3 extends over 24 amino acids. Trimming took off 2 bases at V and 3 bases at J, with 40 bases between the two ends. CDR1 and CDR2 (germline): TSWWSYY, QGS. CDR3 loop: CALGERPPSLPPIYCGVQADKLIF. The CDR3 DNA is TGTGCTCTTGGGGAAAGGCCCCCATCGCTTCCTCCTATATACTGCGGAGTCCAGGCCGATAAACTCATCTTT.

This clone was detected a few times. TCRdb shows a much larger clone's protein in place of this DNA's translation, and the two differ at residue 4, likely through a read error; the protein shown is translated from the DNA. V usage is TRDV2 and J usage is TRDJ1, with 7 bases lining up with TRDD2. Because TCRdb records no J gene, it was assigned here through a match of the DNA to germline. The CDR3 has 23 residues. J lost 0 bases, V lost 5 bases, and 32 bases had no gene match. In germline, CDR1 is GEAIGNYY, CDR2 EKD. For the CDR3, the DNA is TGTGCCTGTGCCATGGTCGGATTCCTCCCAAACCTTCCTGCTGGAGCGTACACCGATAAACTCATCTTT. This sequence encodes CACAMVGFLPNLPAGAYTDKLIF.

Turning to this clone: For this DNA, TCRdb reports the protein of a much larger clone, which diverges at residue 14, most likely from a read error; the protein presented here is translated directly from the DNA. Written as DNA, the CDR3 is TGTGCCTGTGACGGTCTGGGGGATACTTACACCGATAAACCCATCTTT. It encodes CACDGLGDTYTDKPIF. The V segment is TRDV2, and no J call was made; the table's D call of TRDD3 was not tested on the DNA. Looked up from germline, CDR1 is GEAIGNYY and CDR2 is EKD. The CDR3 loop spans 16 amino acids.

Details on this clone: The protein that TCRdb holds for this DNA derives from a much larger clone and differs from the translated DNA at residue 20, which likely indicates a read error; the protein shown here is translated from the DNA. The gene calls are TRDV1 and TRDJ1; 9 bases map to TRDD3. As TCRdb names no J gene, one was assigned here on the basis of a DNA match to germline. The CDR3 is 24 amino acids. In germline, CDR1 is TSWWSYY, CDR2 QGS. The CDR3 is CALGEPHFSLIWGMRRRYTGKLIF. Written as DNA, the CDR3 is TGTGCTCTTGGGGAACCCCATTTTTCCCTGATCTGGGGGATGAGGAGGAGGTACACCGGTAAACTCATCTTT.

This clone was detected only a few times. A far larger clone is only one base removed, so a read error is likely. The same CDR3 arises from other DNA sequences in this sample as well. The V gene corresponds to TRDV2; no J gene was called. The germline V gene has CDR1 GEAIGNYY and CDR2 EKD. This CDR3 spans 13 amino acids. This chain's CDR3 is CACDTVRGDKLIF. In DNA form, the CDR3 reads TGTGCCTGTGACACCGTACGCGGCGATAAACTCATATTT.

Worth noting for this clone: TCRdb shows a much larger clone's protein in place of this DNA's translation, and the two differ at residue 13, likely through a read error; the protein shown is translated from the DNA. This chain joins TRDV1 and TRDJ1; D assignment may be TRDD2 or TRDD3 (5 bases each). There are 16 residues in the CDR3. The germline V gene has CDR1 TSWWSYY and CDR2 QGS. For the CDR3, the DNA is TGTGCTCTTGGGGACTCTGGGCTCCTATACACCGATGAACTCATCTTT. Residues: CALGDSGLLYTDELIF.

In the case of this clone: A far larger clone is a single base away, which makes a read error likely. Other DNA sequences of this sample code for an identical CDR3. J is TRDJ1 and V is TRDV1, with D possibly matching TRDD2 (9 bases). The J gene was not available in TCRdb and was assigned here by matching the DNA to germline segments. The CDR3 sequence is 21 residues long. Per germline, CDR1 TSWWSYY and CDR2 QGS. Here the CDR3 reads CALGDPSYAVLGVIYTDKLIF. The CDR3 nucleotides read TGTGCTCTTGGGGATCCTTCCTACGCCGTACTGGGGGTTATATACACTGATAAACTCATCTTT.

This clone was counted a few times. A far larger clone is only one base removed, so a read error is likely. Other nucleotide sequences from this sample produce the same CDR3. The V gene call is TRDV1, and the J gene call is absent; whether TRDD3, the table's D call, matches the DNA was not checked. CDR3 size: 20 residues. The germline V gene has CDR1 TSWWSYY and CDR2 QGS. The CDR3 here is CALGERPPRWGIYSTDKLIF. Written as DNA, the CDR3 is TGTGCTCTTGGGGAACGACCCCCCCGCTGGGGGATATATTCCACCGATAAGCTCATCTTT.

This rearrangement joins TRDV1 to TRDJ1, with 9 positions matching TRDD3. V dropped 4 bases and J dropped 8; count of bases not matched to a gene: 32. The V gene's germline CDR1 is TSWWSYY and CDR2 QGS. The CDR3 is made up of 22 amino acids. CDR3 amino acids: CALGGTPGVRHPCTGGDGKLIF. The DNA of the CDR3 is TGTGCTCTTGGGGGAACTCCAGGGGTTCGACATCCCTGTACTGGGGGAGATGGGAAACTCATCTTT.

Comments on this clone: The likely explanation is a read error, given a far larger clone one base away. Other DNA sequences within the sample encode an identical CDR3. In DNA form, the CDR3 reads TGTGCTCTTGGGGAACCAGCGTACTGGGGGATACCTGTGTTGATAGCTTTGACAGCACAACTCTTCTTT. Translated: CALGEPAYWGIPVLIALTAQLFF. This chain connects TRDV1 to TRDJ2; 12 bases are shared with TRDD3. The J gene, not given by TCRdb, was assigned here from a germline match of the nucleotide sequence. The trim removed 1 base at V and 0 bases at J, leaving 18 bases unmatched. Looked up from germline, CDR1 is TSWWSYY and CDR2 is QGS. The CDR3 totals 23 residues.

This clone turned up a few times. A far bigger clonotype differs at one base, so this is likely a read error. Other DNA sequences of this sample code for an identical CDR3. This chain links TRDV2 with TRDJ1; D gene unclear. TCRdb carries no J gene annotation; the J gene was assigned here by matching the DNA with germline. CDR3 length: 13 amino acids. V gave up 1 base and J gave up 4 bases, with 9 bases separating them. CDR1 is GEAIGNYY, CDR2 EKD, per germline. The CDR3 DNA sequence: TGTGCCTGTGACACTGTACGCGGCGATAAACTCATCTTT. Translated, it gives CACDTVRGDKLIF.

This clone was found many times. TCRdb's protein for this DNA is that of a much larger clone and differs from the translation at residue 12, likely a read error; the protein shown is the DNA translation. The gene calls are TRAV38-2/DV8 and TRDJ1; maybe TRDD3 (6 bases). Here the J gene was assigned by germline matching of the DNA, as TCRdb has none. V lost 5 bases, J lost 0 bases, and 26 bases lay in between. Germline V gives CDR1 TSESDYY, CDR2 QEAYKQQN. The length of the CDR3 is 19 residues. The CDR3 is CAYRSRGSPQTVNTDKLIF. The CDR3 DNA sequence: TGTGCTTATAGAAGCAGGGGGAGTCCGCAAACAGTCAACACCGATAAACTCATCTTT.